The 5 T cell receptor beta chains below come from one sample, sequenced in a study of Graves' ophthalmopathy and Graves' hyperthyroidism. CDR3 regions of TCR beta were amplified from RNA transcripts. An initial RT-PCR round employing HTBI primers preceded a second-round multiplex PCR. TCRdb re-analysed the multiplex PCR reads in MiXCR, keeping a single row per CDR3 protein. The sample has around 1.1 million distinct CDR3 sequences; about 38% are singletons. Sequencing was carried out using peripheral blood or thyroid tissue (not recorded which). All receptors derive from an adult man with Graves' hyperthyroidism.

This clonotype was detected ten times or more. This chain connects TRBV9 to TRBJ2-2; D ambiguous. The CDR3 totals 11 residues. Trimming pared 7 bases from V and 7 bases from J, leaving 8 bases between. Per germline, CDR1 SGDLS and CDR2 YYNGEE. The CDR3 DNA follows: TGTGCCAGCGGGTTGAACGGGGAGCTGTTTTTT. Translated, it gives CASGLNGELFF.

Turning to this clonotype: Possible read error: a much larger clone is one base away. V and J are TRBV20-1 and TRBJ2-7; D gene ambiguous. Germline V gives CDR1 DFQATT, CDR2 SNEGSKA (reference sequence). The germline V and J ends were trimmed by 0 bases and 2 bases, with 11 bases remaining between them. The length of the CDR3 is 14 residues. As DNA, the CDR3 is TGCAGTGCTAGAGATTTGGCCTTAGCCTACGAGCAGTACTTC. This encodes CSARDLALAYEQYF.

Ten or more counts support this clonotype. V usage is TRBV15 and J usage is TRBJ1-1; TRBD1 matches 10 bases. The CDR3 is 13 amino acids. The germline V gene encodes CDR1 LNHNV and CDR2 YYDKDF (reference sequence). The V segment lost 5 bases and the J segment 7 bases; nucleotides outside the gene matches: 4. The CDR3 is CATSGDRGHEAFF. The CDR3 DNA reads as TGTGCCACCAGCGGTGACAGGGGGCATGAAGCTTTCTTT.

This clonotype was seen a single time. The rearrangement links TRBV14 to TRBJ1-1; 7 bases line up with TRBD1. The CDR3 runs 14 residues. Trimming took 4 bases from V and 11 from J; bases not matched to a gene: 13. In germline, CDR1 is SGHDN, CDR2 FVKESK. Here the CDR3 reads CASSPRGTGVPAFF. CDR3 coding DNA: TGTGCCAGCAGCCCCAGAGGAACAGGGGTGCCGGCTTTCTTT.

Points on this clonotype: A much larger clone lies a single base off, so this may be a read error. The chain carries TRBV5-1 and TRBJ1-1; D is uncertain. The V gene's germline CDR1 is SGHRS and CDR2 YFSETQ. This CDR3 comprises 12 residues. CDR3 sequence reads: CASRTENTESFF. Here the CDR3 DNA reads TGCGCCAGTAGGACCGAGAACACTGAATCTTTCTTT.